These T cell receptor beta chains were read from a single sample in a study of identical twins. TCRdb reprocessed the 5' RACE reads via MiXCR and lists one record per CDR3 protein. The top ten clones hold approximately 6.6% of a sample with over 250,000 distinct CDR3 sequences, 8% to 9.5% of them seen once. This sample also belongs to another study, concerning yellow fever vaccine responses in identical twins.

What was sequenced was CD8+ T cells sorted from blood. Every receptor here comes from a woman aged 18-29 years in good health. Each CDR3 is given with its conserved first and last residue. A D gene is named only where the DNA matches it firmly. The size field is filled for only some rows; it gives once, few, many or a size class.

D gene: -; clone size: many; V gene: TRBV29-1; J gene: TRBJ2-7; CDR3 DNA: TGCAGCGTTGAGTGGGGCTCCTACGAGCAGTACTTC; CDR3 protein: CSVEWGSYEQYF
D gene: -; clone size: few; V gene: TRBV4-2; J gene: TRBJ2-1; CDR3 DNA: TGTGCCAGCAGCCAAGATCCCGAAACCTACAATGAGCAGTTCTTC; CDR3 protein: CASSQDPETYNEQFF
D gene: -; clone size: many; V gene: TRBV10-3; J gene: TRBJ2-1; CDR3 DNA: TGTGCCATCAGTGAGTCCGGGGAGCTCTACAATGAGCAGTTCTTC; CDR3 protein: CAISESGELYNEQFF
D gene: -; clone size: -; V gene: TRBV20-1; J gene: TRBJ1-2; CDR3 DNA: TGCAGTGCTAGAGACGCGGGACGGAAAGTTCCTAACTATGGCTACACCTTC; CDR3 protein: CSARDAGRKVPNYGYTF
D gene: -; clone size: many; V gene: TRBV7-2; J gene: TRBJ1-1; CDR3 DNA: TGTGCCAGCAGCAAAAATCCCTTTCCTGAAGCTTTCTTT; CDR3 protein: CASSKNPFPEAFF
D gene: -; clone size: many; V gene: TRBV27; J gene: TRBJ2-7; CDR3 DNA: TGTGCCAGCAGTCCCGGTGTTTCCTACGAGCAGTACTTC; CDR3 protein: CASSPGVSYEQYF
D gene: TRBD1; clone size: -; V gene: TRBV20-1; J gene: TRBJ2-7; CDR3 DNA: TGCAGTGGCCTCCGGGACAGGGCCTACGAGCAGTACTTC; CDR3 protein: CSGLRDRAYEQYF
D gene: TRBD2; clone size: few; V gene: TRBV7-9; J gene: TRBJ2-3; CDR3 DNA: TGTGCCAGCAGCTTCACGGGGGGTCTCAGCACAGATACGCAGTATTTT; CDR3 protein: CASSFTGGLSTDTQYF
D gene: TRBD1; clone size: few; V gene: TRBV20-1; J gene: TRBJ2-7; CDR3 DNA: TGCAGTGCCCGACCCCCGGACAGGGTCTACGAGCAGTACTTC; CDR3 protein: CSARPPDRVYEQYF
D gene: -; clone size: few; V gene: TRBV30; J gene: TRBJ2-1; CDR3 DNA: TGTGCCTGGATCTTTTTAGACGGAGACTACAATGAGCAGTTCTTC; CDR3 protein: CAWIFLDGDYNEQFF
D gene: -; clone size: many; V gene: TRBV12-3/TRBV12-4; J gene: TRBJ2-7; CDR3 DNA: TGTGCCAGCAGTTTTCAGGGCCGCGAGCAGTACTTC; CDR3 protein: CASSFQGREQYF
D gene: -; clone size: -; V gene: TRBV20-1; J gene: TRBJ2-1; CDR3 DNA: TGCAGTGCTAGAGATCGAACTCCCGCGGGGTACAATGAGCAGTTCTTC; CDR3 protein: CSARDRTPAGYNEQFF
D gene: -; clone size: many; V gene: TRBV6-2/TRBV6-3; J gene: TRBJ2-7; CDR3 DNA: TGTGCCAGCAGTTACTCGAGGGCAGTCGAGCAGTACTTC; CDR3 protein: CASSYSRAVEQYF
D gene: TRBD2; clone size: many; V gene: TRBV4-2; J gene: TRBJ2-3; CDR3 DNA: TGTGCCAGCAGCCAAGAAGCGGGGGGGCCAGATACGCAGTATTTT; CDR3 protein: CASSQEAGGPDTQYF
D gene: -; clone size: few; V gene: TRBV28; J gene: TRBJ2-5; CDR3 DNA: TGTGCCAGTTCGGGACTGAACCGCGGGACCCAGTACTTC; CDR3 protein: CASSGLNRGTQYF
D gene: -; clone size: many; V gene: TRBV12-3/TRBV12-4; J gene: TRBJ1-2; CDR3 DNA: TGTGCCAGCAGTTTGTCAGGGCGGGACTATGGCTACACCTTC; CDR3 protein: CASSLSGRDYGYTF
D gene: -; clone size: few; V gene: TRBV5-1; J gene: TRBJ2-5; CDR3 DNA: TGCGCCAGCAGCTCTCAGACCCAGTACTTC; CDR3 protein: CASSSQTQYF
D gene: -; clone size: many; V gene: TRBV7-2; J gene: TRBJ1-2; CDR3 DNA: TGTGCCAGCAGCCTCGGACTGAGAAACTATGGCTACACCTTC; CDR3 protein: CASSLGLRNYGYTF
D gene: -; clone size: -; V gene: TRBV6-5; J gene: TRBJ2-3; CDR3 DNA: TGTGCCAGGGCTAGCGTGTATACGCAGTATTTT; CDR3 protein: CARASVYTQYF
D gene: TRBD2; clone size: -; V gene: TRBV28; J gene: TRBJ2-3; CDR3 DNA: TGTGCCAGCAGTCCGACGACTAGCGGGAGGGTTACAGATACGCAGTATTTT; CDR3 protein: CASSPTTSGRVTDTQYF
D gene: -; clone size: many; V gene: TRBV11-2; J gene: TRBJ2-3; CDR3 DNA: TGTGCCAGCAGCTGGGAGACAGATACGCAGTATTTT; CDR3 protein: CASSWETDTQYF
D gene: TRBD2; clone size: few; V gene: TRBV7-8; J gene: TRBJ2-3; CDR3 DNA: TGTGCCAGCAGCCCCGGACTAGCGGGAGCAACTAGCACAGATACGCAGTATTTT; CDR3 protein: CASSPGLAGATSTDTQYF
D gene: -; clone size: many; V gene: TRBV5-1; J gene: TRBJ1-5; CDR3 DNA: TGCGCCAGCAGTTCCCTACCGGCTAGCAATCAGCCCCAGCATTTT; CDR3 protein: CASSSLPASNQPQHF
D gene: -; clone size: many; V gene: TRBV7-9; J gene: TRBJ2-1; CDR3 DNA: TGTGCCAGCAGCCCCAACCTTTTAGCCTACAATGAGCAATTCTTC; CDR3 protein: CASSPNLLAYNEQFF
D gene: TRBD2; clone size: many; V gene: TRBV6-5; J gene: TRBJ2-7; CDR3 DNA: TGTGCCAGCAGTTCCAACCAACTAGCGGGAGGGCCGTACGAGCAGTACTTC; CDR3 protein: CASSSNQLAGGPYEQYF
D gene: -; clone size: -; V gene: TRBV30; J gene: TRBJ1-1; CDR3 DNA: TGTGCCTTTAGGGGGGCCACTGAAGCTTTCTTT; CDR3 protein: CAFRGATEAFF
D gene: -; clone size: few; V gene: TRBV27; J gene: TRBJ2-5; CDR3 DNA: TGTGCCAGCAGATCACCCCCGGGGGCCGGGGAGACCCAGTACTTC; CDR3 protein: CASRSPPGAGETQYF
D gene: -; clone size: many; V gene: TRBV5-6; J gene: TRBJ2-7; CDR3 DNA: TGTGCCAGCAGCTACAGAAGTGGCTACGAGCAGTACTTC; CDR3 protein: CASSYRSGYEQYF
D gene: TRBD2; clone size: few; V gene: TRBV9; J gene: TRBJ2-1; CDR3 DNA: TGTGCCAGCAGCGTAGGGGGGGGGACTGAGCAGTTCTTC; CDR3 protein: CASSVGGGTEQFF
D gene: -; clone size: many; V gene: TRBV19; J gene: TRBJ2-2; CDR3 DNA: TGTGCCGTGGGGGACAGCGGGAGAGACACCGGGGAGCTGTTTTTT; CDR3 protein: CAVGDSGRDTGELFF
D gene: -; clone size: -; V gene: TRBV15; J gene: TRBJ2-3; CDR3 DNA: TGTGCCACCAGCAGAGAGCCCGGGGCCCCGTTCACAGATACGCAGTATTTT; CDR3 protein: CATSREPGAPFTDTQYF
D gene: -; clone size: few; V gene: TRBV28; J gene: TRBJ2-3; CDR3 DNA: TGTGCCAGCAGCAGTTTAGTCGGGCAGGGCAGCACAGATACGCAGTATTTT; CDR3 protein: CASSSLVGQGSTDTQYF
D gene: TRBD2; clone size: many; V gene: TRBV5-1; J gene: TRBJ2-1; CDR3 DNA: TGCGCCAGCTTACTCGTAGCGGGAAACTCCTACAATGAGCAGTTCTTC; CDR3 protein: CASLLVAGNSYNEQFF
D gene: -; clone size: -; V gene: TRBV4-3; J gene: TRBJ2-1; CDR3 DNA: TGCGCCAGCAGCCAAGATTTTGGCAGTCCCTACAATGAGCAGTTCTTC; CDR3 protein: CASSQDFGSPYNEQFF
D gene: -; clone size: -; V gene: TRBV7-6; J gene: TRBJ1-1; CDR3 DNA: TGTGCCAGCAGCTTAGGGGGGCGCAACACTGAAGCTTTCTTT; CDR3 protein: CASSLGGRNTEAFF
D gene: TRBD2; clone size: -; V gene: TRBV6-2/TRBV6-3; J gene: TRBJ2-3; CDR3 DNA: TGTGCCAGCAGCCAGAGCGGGGTACCAAGCACAGATACGCAGTATTTT; CDR3 protein: CASSQSGVPSTDTQYF
D gene: TRBD2; clone size: many; V gene: TRBV5-5; J gene: TRBJ2-1; CDR3 DNA: TGTGCCAGCAGCCTTAGCGGGGGGGTCTCCTACAATGAGCAGTTCTTC; CDR3 protein: CASSLSGGVSYNEQFF
D gene: TRBD2; clone size: -; V gene: TRBV25-1; J gene: TRBJ2-7; CDR3 DNA: TGTGCCAGCAGTAAACTACTAGCGGGAGAATACGAGCAGTACTTC; CDR3 protein: CASSKLLAGEYEQYF
D gene: TRBD1; clone size: many; V gene: TRBV7-9; J gene: TRBJ1-4; CDR3 DNA: TGTGCCAGCAGCTCCGTTACAGGGGGCGCAACTAATGAAAAACTGTTTTTT; CDR3 protein: CASSSVTGGATNEKLFF
D gene: -; clone size: few; V gene: TRBV7-2; J gene: TRBJ2-7; CDR3 DNA: TGTGCCAGCAGCTTAGGCCCTGAGGGCCCCTACGAGCAGTACTTC; CDR3 protein: CASSLGPEGPYEQYF
D gene: -; clone size: few; V gene: TRBV20-1; J gene: TRBJ2-1; CDR3 DNA: TGCAGTGCTAGTCAGGCTAACTACAATGAGCAGTTCTTC; CDR3 protein: CSASQANYNEQFF
D gene: TRBD1; clone size: -; V gene: TRBV4-2; J gene: TRBJ1-2; CDR3 DNA: TGTGCCAGCAGCCAAGGCGGGACAGGCAACTATGGCTACACCTTC; CDR3 protein: CASSQGGTGNYGYTF
D gene: TRBD1; clone size: few; V gene: TRBV29-1; J gene: TRBJ1-3; CDR3 DNA: TGCAGCGTCGCCCTGACAGGGGAGGTTAGGAACACCATATATTTT; CDR3 protein: CSVALTGEVRNTIYF
D gene: -; clone size: -; V gene: TRBV29-1; J gene: TRBJ1-2; CDR3 DNA: TGCAGCGTCGATTCCGCGCCTTATGGCTACACCTTC; CDR3 protein: CSVDSAPYGYTF
D gene: -; clone size: -; V gene: TRBV29-1; J gene: TRBJ2-7; CDR3 DNA: TGCAGCGTGGTGGACGGAGACCTATCGGGTGAGCAGTACTTC; CDR3 protein: CSVVDGDLSGEQYF
D gene: -; clone size: -; V gene: TRBV11-1; J gene: TRBJ2-6; CDR3 DNA: TGTGCCAGCAGCCCCGGAGAGGGTCGTCTGTCTGGGGCCAACGTCCTGACTTTC; CDR3 protein: CASSPGEGRLSGANVLTF
D gene: TRBD1; clone size: -; V gene: TRBV20-1; J gene: TRBJ2-1; CDR3 DNA: TGCAGTGCTAGAACGGACAGGGGGGAGGTCAATGAGCAGTTCTTC; CDR3 protein: CSARTDRGEVNEQFF
D gene: TRBD1; clone size: -; V gene: TRBV7-9; J gene: TRBJ1-2; CDR3 DNA: TGTGCCAGCAGCCCAGGGGGCGCAACGGAGGGCTACACCTTC; CDR3 protein: CASSPGGATEGYTF
D gene: TRBD1; clone size: -; V gene: TRBV9; J gene: TRBJ2-3; CDR3 DNA: TGTGCCAGCAGCGTATTAGGGGGCGGCACAGATACGCAGTATTTT; CDR3 protein: CASSVLGGGTDTQYF
D gene: -; clone size: many; V gene: TRBV5-1; J gene: TRBJ1-1; CDR3 DNA: TGCGCCAGCAGCTCCTGGGTGGGGAACACTGAAGCTTTCTTT; CDR3 protein: CASSSWVGNTEAFF
D gene: TRBD1; clone size: many; V gene: TRBV20-1; J gene: TRBJ2-5; CDR3 DNA: TGCAGTGCCAGGGGGTCCCCGACTCTAACCCAAGAGACCCAGTACTTC; CDR3 protein: CSARGSPTLTQETQYF
D gene: -; clone size: few; V gene: TRBV6-5; J gene: TRBJ2-6; CDR3 DNA: TGTGCCAGCAGTTACGGGACACCAAGCTCTGGGGCCAACGTCCTGACTTTC; CDR3 protein: CASSYGTPSSGANVLTF
D gene: TRBD1; clone size: many; V gene: TRBV28; J gene: TRBJ1-2; CDR3 DNA: TGTGCCACTCAGGGGGTGATAGGGACTAACTATGGCTACACCTTC; CDR3 protein: CATQGVIGTNYGYTF
D gene: -; clone size: -; V gene: TRBV4-3; J gene: TRBJ2-4; CDR3 DNA: TGCGCCAGCAGCCAAGAAGCGAGAGGGAGAAACATTCAGTACTTC; CDR3 protein: CASSQEARGRNIQYF
D gene: -; clone size: -; V gene: TRBV12-3/TRBV12-4; J gene: TRBJ1-2; CDR3 DNA: TGTGCCAGCAGCCCGTGGACAGCAGCTAACTATGGCTACACCTTC; CDR3 protein: CASSPWTAANYGYTF
D gene: -; clone size: -; V gene: TRBV4-3; J gene: TRBJ2-7; CDR3 DNA: TGCGCCAGCAGCCAAGATTTGTCAGGGGTCTCCTACGAGCAGTACTTC; CDR3 protein: CASSQDLSGVSYEQYF
D gene: TRBD2; clone size: many; V gene: TRBV2; J gene: TRBJ2-1; CDR3 DNA: TGTGCCAGCAGCACTGGACTAGCGGGGGGCTCCTACAATGAGCAGTTCTTC; CDR3 protein: CASSTGLAGGSYNEQFF
D gene: TRBD2; clone size: few; V gene: TRBV7-9; J gene: TRBJ2-5; CDR3 DNA: TGTGCCAGCAGCTGGGACTACCCTGCATGGGAGACCCAGTACTTC; CDR3 protein: CASSWDYPAWETQYF
D gene: TRBD2; clone size: few; V gene: TRBV6-1; J gene: TRBJ2-3; CDR3 DNA: TGTGCCAGCAGACCCCTAGCGGGAGGGCCGCAAGATACGCAGTATTTT; CDR3 protein: CASRPLAGGPQDTQYF
D gene: -; clone size: -; V gene: TRBV20-1; J gene: TRBJ2-7; CDR3 DNA: TGCAGTGCTAGAGTGGGGGGGGCCATCGACGAGCAGTACTTC; CDR3 protein: CSARVGGAIDEQYF